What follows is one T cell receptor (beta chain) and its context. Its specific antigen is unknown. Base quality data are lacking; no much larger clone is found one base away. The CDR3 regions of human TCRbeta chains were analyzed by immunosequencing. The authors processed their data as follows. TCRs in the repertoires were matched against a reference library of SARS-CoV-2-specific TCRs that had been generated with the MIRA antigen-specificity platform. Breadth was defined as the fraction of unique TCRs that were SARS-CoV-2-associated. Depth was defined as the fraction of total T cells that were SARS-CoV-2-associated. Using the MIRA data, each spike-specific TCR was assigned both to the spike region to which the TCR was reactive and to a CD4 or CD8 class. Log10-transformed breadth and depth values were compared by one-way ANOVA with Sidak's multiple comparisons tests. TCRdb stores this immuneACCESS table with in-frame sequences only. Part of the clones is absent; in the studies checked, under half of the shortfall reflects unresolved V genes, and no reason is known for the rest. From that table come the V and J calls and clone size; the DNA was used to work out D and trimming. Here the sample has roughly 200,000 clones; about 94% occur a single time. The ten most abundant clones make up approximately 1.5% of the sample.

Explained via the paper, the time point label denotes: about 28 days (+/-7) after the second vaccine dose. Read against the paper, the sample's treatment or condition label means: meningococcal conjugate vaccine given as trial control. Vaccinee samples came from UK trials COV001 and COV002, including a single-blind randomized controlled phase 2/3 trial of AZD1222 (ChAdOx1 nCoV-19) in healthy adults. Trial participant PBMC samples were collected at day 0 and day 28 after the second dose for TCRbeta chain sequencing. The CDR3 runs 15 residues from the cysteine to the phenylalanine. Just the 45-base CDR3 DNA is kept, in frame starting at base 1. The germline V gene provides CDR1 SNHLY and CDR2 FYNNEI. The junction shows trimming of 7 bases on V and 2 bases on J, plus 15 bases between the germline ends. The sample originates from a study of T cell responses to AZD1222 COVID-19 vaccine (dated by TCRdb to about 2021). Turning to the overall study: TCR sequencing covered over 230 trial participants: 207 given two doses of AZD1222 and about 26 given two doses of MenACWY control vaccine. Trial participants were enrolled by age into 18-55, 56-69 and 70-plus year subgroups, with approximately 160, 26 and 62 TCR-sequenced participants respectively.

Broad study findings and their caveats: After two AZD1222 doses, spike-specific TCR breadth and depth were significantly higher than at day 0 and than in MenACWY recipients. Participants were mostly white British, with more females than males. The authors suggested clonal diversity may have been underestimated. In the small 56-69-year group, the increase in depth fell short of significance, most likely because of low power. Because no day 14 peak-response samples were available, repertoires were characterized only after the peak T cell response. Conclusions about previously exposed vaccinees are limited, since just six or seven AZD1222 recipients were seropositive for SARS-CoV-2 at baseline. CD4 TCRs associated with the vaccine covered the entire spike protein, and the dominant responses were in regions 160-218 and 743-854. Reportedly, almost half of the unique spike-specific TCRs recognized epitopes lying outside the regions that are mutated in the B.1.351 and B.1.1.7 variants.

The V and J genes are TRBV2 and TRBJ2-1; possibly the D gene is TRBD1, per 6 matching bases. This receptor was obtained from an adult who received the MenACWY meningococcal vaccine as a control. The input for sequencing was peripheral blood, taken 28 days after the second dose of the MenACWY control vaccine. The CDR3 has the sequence CASTELGAPYNEQFF. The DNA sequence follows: TGTGCCAGCACCGAGCTGGGGGCCCCCTACAATGAGCAGTTCTTC.